These T cell receptor beta chains were read from a single sample in a study of blood T cell repertoires in COVID-19. Clones were sequenced by immunoSEQ multiplex PCR, and TCRdb holds only the in-frame ones, with some missing. Of around 270,000 clones listed, 84% are singletons. The material sequenced was peripheral blood. The source is a woman in her 40s who had recovered from COVID-19. Both conserved end residues are part of each CDR3. A D gene is named only where the DNA matches it firmly. Not all rows give a size; the values are once, few, many and, for expanded clones, a class.

.	TRBV7-9	TRBJ1-6	.	TGTGCCAGCAGCTTAGCAGGGGATTCACCCCTCCACTTT	CASSLAGDSPLHF
.	TRBV5-1	TRBJ1-4	.	TGCGCCAGCAGCCGGGGGGCCACTAATGAAAAACTGTTTTTT	CASSRGATNEKLFF
.	TRBV2	TRBJ1-6	TRBD1	TGTGCCAGCAGTGACTCGGACAGGGGACGGTCACCCCTCCACTTT	CASSDSDRGRSPLHF
.	TRBV7-2	TRBJ1-1	TRBD1	TGTGCCAGTCGGACAGGGGGCACTGAAGCTTTCTTT	CASRTGGTEAFF
.	TRBV5-1	TRBJ1-4	.	TGCGCCAGCAGCCTGCGGGGGCTGGATGAAAAACTGTTTTTT	CASSLRGLDEKLFF
.	TRBV15	TRBJ2-3	.	TGTGCCACCAGCAGCCAGACAGGATCCCCAGATACGCAGTATTTT	CATSSQTGSPDTQYF
.	TRBV7-2	TRBJ1-3	.	TGTGCCAGCAGCGCACCCGGGAGCCGCGGAAACACCATATATTTT	CASSAPGSRGNTIYF
.	TRBV7-9	TRBJ2-2	TRBD1	TGTGCCAGCAGCTTCCGGGACAGATGGGCCGGGGAGCTGTTTTTT	CASSFRDRWAGELFF
few	TRBV18	TRBJ2-5	TRBD1	TGTGCCAGCTCACCATCGCTCCAGGGGGCAGAGGAGACCCAGTACTTC	CASSPSLQGAEETQYF
.	TRBV9	TRBJ1-2	TRBD1	TGTGCCAGCAGCGTAATCACAGGGGGTAGTGGCTACACCTTC	CASSVITGGSGYTF
.	TRBV4-2	TRBJ1-2	.	TGTGCCAGCAGCCAAGTGACAGAGAACTATGGCTACACCTTC	CASSQVTENYGYTF
.	TRBV6-5	TRBJ2-7	TRBD1	TGTGCCAGCAGTTACCTGACCGGGACAGGGGTACACGAGCAGTACTTC	CASSYLTGTGVHEQYF
.	TRBV19	TRBJ1-6	TRBD1	TGTGCCAGTACCCGACAGGGATTGGAGGATTCACCCCTCCACTTT	CASTRQGLEDSPLHF
.	TRBV4-2	TRBJ2-7	TRBD1	TGTGCCAGCAGCCAAGCAGGACAGGCGGACGGGGAGCAGTACTTC	CASSQAGQADGEQYF
.	TRBV3-1/TRBV3-2	TRBJ2-5	.	TGTGCCAGCAGCCAAGGAGGGCCTTGGGCTTCTCCGGATGAAGAGACCCAGTACTTC	CASSQGGPWASPDEETQYF
.	TRBV5-1	TRBJ1-4	.	TGCGCCAGCAGCCCCCGGGATTATGAAAAACTGTTTTTT	CASSPRDYEKLFF
few	TRBV5-1	TRBJ1-6	TRBD1	TGCGCCAGCAGCTCCCCCGAGGGGACAGGGGATTATTCACCCCTCCACTTT	CASSSPEGTGDYSPLHF
.	TRBV9	TRBJ2-5	.	TGTGCCAGCAGTACCATGACCGGGGAGACCCAGTACTTC	CASSTMTGETQYF
.	TRBV19	TRBJ2-7	TRBD1	TGTGCCAGTAGTGCACAGGGGGCATGGACGGAGGGGCAGTACTTC	CASSAQGAWTEGQYF
.	TRBV5-4	TRBJ2-1	TRBD2	TGTGCCAGCACTACCAGCGGGGGGGACTCCTACAATGAGCAGTTCTTC	CASTTSGGDSYNEQFF
.	TRBV7-8	TRBJ2-7	TRBD1	TGTGCCAGCAGTGACACAGGGGGAAGGACCTACGAGCAGTACTTC	CASSDTGGRTYEQYF
.	TRBV28	TRBJ2-7	.	TGTGCCAGCAGTGTTACTAGCCTCGAGGACGAGCAGTACTTC	CASSVTSLEDEQYF
.	TRBV27	TRBJ2-7	.	TGTGCCAGCAGTTTGCGTCCGTATCCAATCTACGAGCAGTACTTC	CASSLRPYPIYEQYF
.	TRBV12-3/TRBV12-4	TRBJ2-7	.	TGTGCCAGCAGTATACTCCTTCTCTACGAGCAGTACTTC	CASSILLLYEQYF